The following is a T cell receptor (beta chain) sequence with its context. What it binds is unknown. Clones were read by immunoSEQ multiplex PCR, and TCRdb kept only the in-frame ones, dropping some. This sample has roughly 100,000 clones, with about 87% found just once. This entry comes from a study of T cell responses to AZD1222 COVID-19 vaccine. Study-wide findings and caveats: Without day 14 samples, only post-peak T cell repertoires were studied.

Unmatched junction bases numbered 6, after V lost 3 bases and J lost 7 bases. The germline CDR1 and CDR2 sequences are MRHNA and SNTAGT. The CDR3 is made up of 15 amino acids. Specimen: peripheral blood, collected on day 0 of AZD1222 vaccination. The source of this sequence is an adult in good health. This chain connects TRBV6-4 to TRBJ1-6; 7 bases map to TRBD1. CDR3 nucleotide sequence: TGTGCCAGCAGTGATACCCCGGACAGGAATTCACCCCTCCACTTT. This encodes CASSDTPDRNSPLHF.